These 23 T cell receptor beta chains were sequenced from one sample in a study of identical twins. TCRdb independently ran MiXCR on the 5' RACE reads; one entry per CDR3 protein. The data contain some 1,600,000 distinct CDR3 sequences, around a third of them singletons. The sequencing sample was made of cord blood. The receptors were sampled from a newborn girl in good health.

The chain is built from TRBV10-3 and TRBJ2-6; D ambiguous. The germline V gene has CDR1 ENHRY and CDR2 SYGVKD. The ends were cut back, 5 bases at V and 1 base at J, with 6 bases in the middle. The CDR3 consists of 14 residues. The chain's CDR3 is CAISSFSGANVLTF. The CDR3 DNA reads as TGTGCCATCAGTTCCTTTTCTGGGGCCAACGTCCTGACTTTC.

The rearrangement links TRBV3-1 to TRBJ2-3; D call uncertain. The germline CDR1 and CDR2 sequences are LGHDT and YNNKEL (reference sequence). The CDR3 spans 16 residues. Trimming took off 0 bases at V and 0 bases at J, with 10 bases between the two ends. The CDR3 region has the DNA TGTGCCAGCAGCCAAGAAGGCCGGCCTAGCACAGATACGCAGTATTTT. It specifies CASSQEGRPSTDTQYF.

The rearrangement links TRBV19 to TRBJ2-1; 10 bases are a match to TRBD2. After removal of 4 bases from V and 8 bases from J, the junction contained 11 bases not matched to a gene. Germline V lookup: CDR1 LNHDA, CDR2 SQIVND (reference sequence). The CDR3 length is 16 residues. The CDR3 DNA sequence: TGTGCCAGTAGTACCGGGACGGGACTAGCGTACGATGAGCAGTTCTTC. Translated: CASSTGTGLAYDEQFF.

The chain carries TRBV6-6 and TRBJ1-1; the D gene is possibly TRBD1 (6 bases). The CDR3 has 12 amino acids. V gave up 8 bases and J gave up 4 bases, with 11 bases separating them. Germline V CDR1 and CDR2: MNHNY, SVGAGI (reference sequence). The CDR3 sequence is CASGGPGTEAFF. Written as DNA, the CDR3 is TGTGCCAGCGGGGGGCCCGGCACTGAAGCTTTCTTT.

The chain links TRBV7-8 to TRBJ2-5; the match to TRBD2 covers 7 bases. CDR1 SGHVS and CDR2 FQNEAQ come from the germline V gene. The CDR3 sequence is 15 residues long. Germline trimming cut 3 bases from V and 5 bases from J; bases unmatched to any gene: 9. The CDR3 is CASSFAGELRETQYF. CDR3 DNA: TGTGCCAGCAGCTTCGCGGGAGAGTTGAGGGAGACCCAGTACTTC.

The gene calls are TRBV6-5 and TRBJ1-1; D remains unclear. The V and J ends lost 6 bases and 1 base respectively, with 12 bases between them. The CDR3 spans 14 residues. Germline V gene sequence: CDR1 MNHEY, CDR2 SVGAGI. This CDR3 is CASSSRLWNTEAFF. The CDR3 nucleotides read TGTGCCAGCAGCTCAAGATTGTGGAACACTGAAGCTTTCTTT.

This clonotype was found many times. This chain joins TRBV20-1 and TRBJ1-2; possible D gene TRBD1, 6 bases. Germline CDR1 is DFQATT and CDR2 is SNEGSKA (reference sequence). The germline V and J ends were trimmed by 6 bases and 2 bases, with 7 bases remaining between them. The CDR3 has 11 residues. CDR3 DNA: TGCAGTGCCGGGACAAACTATGGCTACACCTTC. Translating it yields CSAGTNYGYTF.

This clonotype was counted only a few times. The chain recombines TRBV19 with TRBJ2-7; D is unclear. Germline V gene data show CDR1 as LNHDA and CDR2 as SQIVND (reference sequence). CDR3 length: 13 residues. V lost 5 bases, J lost 2 bases, and 10 bases lay in between. The chain's CDR3 is CASSSPNPYEQYF. The CDR3 region has the DNA TGTGCCAGTAGTTCCCCCAACCCCTACGAGCAGTACTTC. Complete variable domain (other parts from reference TRBV19 and TRBJ2-7): DGGITQSPKYLFRKEGQNVTLSCEQNLNHDAMYWYRQDPGQGLRLIYYSQIVNDFQKGDIAEGYSVSREKKESFPLTVTSAQKNPTAFYLCASSSPNPYEQYFGPGTRLTVT.

The rearrangement uses TRBV20-1 and TRBJ1-2; 7 bases align to TRBD1. This CDR3 has 14 residues. The junction had 6 bases not matched to a gene; V was cut back by 1 base and J by 4 bases. CDR1 and CDR2 from the germline V gene are DFQATT and SNEGSKA (reference sequence). The CDR3: CSARGDRRGYGYTF. For the CDR3, the DNA is TGCAGTGCTAGAGGGGACAGAAGGGGCTATGGCTACACCTTC.

J is TRBJ2-1 and V is TRBV7-8, with 11 positions matching TRBD2. This CDR3 region has 20 residues. The junction had 11 bases not matched to a gene; V was cut back by 1 base and J by 0 bases. CDR1 SGHVS and CDR2 FQNEAQ come from the germline V gene. The CDR3 sequence is CASSLVTSGSPSSSYNEQFF. In DNA, the CDR3 is TGTGCCAGCAGCTTAGTCACTAGCGGGAGTCCCTCTAGCTCCTACAATGAGCAGTTCTTC.

This clonotype was seen more than once but under ten times. Written as DNA, the CDR3 is TGTGCCATCAGTGAGTGGGAGGGGAAGCACGAGCAGTACTTC. Its protein product is CAISEWEGKHEQYF. The chain has TRBV10-3 and TRBJ2-7; 7 nucleotides agree with TRBD2. This CDR3 is 14 amino acids long. CDR1 and CDR2 (germline): ENHRY, SYGVKD. J lost 5 bases, V lost 1 base, and 5 bases had no gene match.

This clonotype was seen more than once but under ten times. CDR3 sequence: CASSSAGDRYNEQFF. DNA for the CDR3: TGTGCCAGCAGCTCCGCCGGGGACAGATACAATGAGCAGTTCTTC. V and J are TRBV7-2 and TRBJ2-1; 7 nucleotides agree with TRBD1. V lost 4 bases, J lost 4 bases, and 7 bases stayed unmatched. The CDR3 runs to 15 residues. Germline lookup yields CDR1 SGHTA and CDR2 FQGNSA.

This chain joins TRBV2 and TRBJ2-7; maybe TRBD2 (6 bases). CDR3 size: 15 residues. The ends were cut back, 6 bases at V and 4 bases at J, with 19 bases in the middle. Per germline, CDR1 SNHLY and CDR2 FYNNEI. CDR3 region: CASSGTTRELYEQYF. The CDR3 DNA follows: TGTGCCAGCAGCGGCACGACTAGAGAGCTGTACGAGCAGTACTTC.

The chain has TRBV7-2 and TRBJ2-1, with 13 bases matching TRBD2. The V and J ends lost 0 bases and 9 bases, in that order; junction bases with no gene match: 5. CDR1 is SGHTA, CDR2 FQGNSA, per germline. The CDR3 spans 16 residues. The CDR3 is CASSLAGTSGKLEQFF. The DNA of the CDR3 is TGTGCCAGCAGCTTAGCGGGGACTAGCGGGAAGCTTGAGCAGTTCTTC.

V is TRBV20-1 and J is TRBJ2-1, with TRBD2 as a possible D gene (6 bases). Germline V gene lookup returns CDR1 DFQATT and CDR2 SNEGSKA (reference sequence). Trimming removed 3 bases from V and 5 bases from J, with 17 bases in between. This CDR3 has 15 amino acids. The CDR3 is CSARVWERGDNEQFF. The CDR3 nucleotides read TGCAGTGCTAGGGTCTGGGAGCGCGGGGACAATGAGCAGTTCTTC.

The chain is built from TRBV12-3 or TRBV12-4 and TRBJ2-3, with D tentatively TRBD2 (5 bases). Trimming pared 5 bases from V and 0 bases from J, leaving 12 bases between. The CDR3 has 15 residues. Written as DNA, the CDR3 is TGTGCCAGCAGTCTGGACTGGGGTAGCACAGATACGCAGTATTTT. It specifies CASSLDWGSTDTQYF.

This chain connects TRBV20-1 to TRBJ2-7; possibly TRBD2 for D (5 bases). The CDR3 runs to 14 residues. V lost 3 bases, J lost 1 base, and 13 bases lay in between. Germline V gene lookup returns CDR1 DFQATT and CDR2 SNEGSKA (reference sequence). The CDR3: CSASNGGRSYEQYF. Written as DNA, the CDR3 is TGCAGTGCTAGTAATGGAGGCAGGTCCTACGAGCAGTACTTC.

This clonotype has a handful of counts. J is TRBJ2-3 and V is TRBV7-2; 11 bases fit TRBD2. V was pared by 1 base and J by 2 bases, with 5 bases of the junction left unmatched. This CDR3 has 17 amino acids. The germline V gene has CDR1 SGHTA and CDR2 FQGNSA. The CDR3: CASSLVAGGLVTDTQYF. The DNA of the CDR3 is TGTGCCAGCAGCTTAGTAGCGGGGGGGCTGGTCACAGATACGCAGTATTTT.

This clonotype has only a few counts. The rearrangement links TRBV6-1 to TRBJ1-6; D not resolved. This CDR3 is 12 amino acids long. In germline, CDR1 is MNHNS, CDR2 SASEGT. The V gene lost 6 bases and the J gene lost 7 bases, with 7 bases spanning the gap. The CDR3 spells CASRAGNSPLHF. The CDR3 coding sequence is TGTGCCAGCAGGGCTGGGAATTCACCCCTCCACTTT.

The chain is built from TRBV6-1 and TRBJ1-2; D gene uncertain. CDR3 size: 17 residues. CDR1 MNHNS and CDR2 SASEGT come from the germline V gene. The germline V and J ends were trimmed by 2 bases and 0 bases, with 16 bases remaining between them. The DNA for the CDR3 is TGTGCCAGCAGTGAATATTGGGGAAGCGGTTCTAACTATGGCTACACCTTC. It is translated as CASSEYWGSGSNYGYTF.

This clonotype was seen ten or more times. The V gene is TRBV6-1, the J gene TRBJ2-3; D is unresolved. The CDR3 is 12 amino acids. Germline V gene sequence: CDR1 MNHNS, CDR2 SASEGT. The ends were cut back, 10 bases at V and 6 bases at J, with 14 bases in the middle. In DNA form, the CDR3 reads TGTGCCACTCTCGGCCCTGGGGATACGCAGTATTTT. Protein sequence: CATLGPGDTQYF.

The chain combines TRBV27 with TRBJ2-5, with 9 bases fitting TRBD2. J lost 11 bases, V lost 6 bases, and 19 bases had no gene match. Germline lookup yields CDR1 MNHEY and CDR2 SMNVEV (reference sequence). This CDR3 has 16 residues. In DNA, the CDR3 is TGTGCCAGCAGCCTTCGTGGGACTAGCCCGTTGTACGATCAGTACTTC. Translating gives CASSLRGTSPLYDQYF.

The chain recombines TRBV20-1 with TRBJ1-5; D unclear. Germline assignment: CDR1 DFQATT and CDR2 SNEGSKA (reference sequence). The CDR3 has 14 residues. The ends were cut back, 0 bases at V and 7 bases at J, with 13 bases in the middle. The CDR3 DNA reads as TGCAGTGCTAGAGAACGTCAAGGAGGCCAGCCCCAGCATTTT. Protein product: CSARERQGGQPQHF.